The 8 T cell receptor beta chains below were found in one sample sequenced in a study of regulatory and conventional T cells in RAG deficiency. The data were produced by immunoSEQ multiplex PCR, yet TCRdb's version contains in-frame clones alone and is incomplete. Altogether some 20,000 clones are present, roughly 89% being singletons, with the ten largest covering 1.4% to 1.5%. Genomic DNA came from blood regulatory T cells gated CD4+ CD25-high CD127-low. The same specimen was also included in a second study, on regulatory T cells. Per that study: Primers: 52 TRBV forward and 13 TRBJ reverse.

Sequencing was performed on Tregs sorted from blood. The receptors originated from a human donor in good health.

This chain connects TRBV21-1 to TRBJ2-3; the table assigns TRBD2, which was not confirmed against the DNA. TRBV21-1 is an annotated pseudogene. The CDR3 consists of 18 residues. DNA for the CDR3: TGTGCCAGCAGCAAAGGGACCACTAGCGGGAGGGCCGCCGATACGCAGTATTTT. Its protein product is CASSKGTTSGRAADTQYF.

The V call is TRBV7-9, the J call TRBJ2-3; 7 positions match TRBD2. V lost 4 bases, J lost 9 bases, and 10 bases stayed unmatched. The length of the CDR3 is 14 residues. Per germline, CDR1 SEHNR and CDR2 FQNEAQ (reference sequence). The CDR3 region is CASSYNGGLDTQYF. The CDR3 region has the DNA TGTGCCAGCAGCTACAACGGAGGACTAGACACGCAGTATTTT. The variable domain in full, with the rest retrieved from reference TRBV7-9 and TRBJ2-3, is DTGVSQNPRHKITKRGQNVTFRCDPISEHNRLYWYRQTLGQGPEFLTYFQNEAQLEKSRLLSDRFSAERPKGSFSTLEIQRTEQGDSAMYLCASSYNGGLDTQYFGPGTRLTVL.

V usage is TRBV9 and J usage is TRBJ2-2, with 11 bases fitting TRBD2. From germline, CDR1 is SGDLS and CDR2 YYNGEE. V was pared by 6 bases and J by 4 bases, with 8 bases of the junction left unmatched. CDR3 length: 16 residues. The CDR3, as DNA: TGTGCCAGCACTAGCGGGAGGCTATCCGGCACCGGGGAGCTGTTTTTT. Its protein product is CASTSGRLSGTGELFF.

Only one count was recorded for this clone. The chain joins TRBV13 to TRBJ2-1; tentative D call: TRBD2 (7 bases). CDR1 PRHDT and CDR2 FYEKMQ come from the germline V gene (reference sequence). The CDR3 is 13 amino acids. Trimming cost V 0 bases and J 14 bases, with 14 bases left between them. The CDR3 is CASSLGLGGQKFF. The CDR3 DNA reads TGTGCCAGCAGCTTAGGCCTCGGGGGGCAGAAGTTCTTC.

This rearrangement joins TRBV6-1 to TRBJ2-7; no reliable D call. The CDR3 length is 11 residues. The V end was cut by 3 bases, the J end by 4 bases, with 4 bases between. Germline values: CDR1 MNHNS, CDR2 SASEGT. The CDR3: CASSENYEQYF. The CDR3 bases are TGTGCCAGCAGTGAGAATTACGAGCAGTACTTC.

This CDR3 is CASSRAVSPLHF. The CDR3 DNA follows: TGTGCCAGCAGCCGTGCGGTTTCACCCCTCCACTTT. The chain employs TRBV5-8 and TRBJ1-6, with D uncertain. This CDR3 is built from 12 residues. Trimming removed 4 bases at V and 9 bases at J, with 8 bases between. CDR1 and CDR2 from the germline V gene are SGHTS and YDEGEE.

This rearrangement joins TRBV6-5 to TRBJ2-5; D unclear. V was shortened by 0 bases and J by 5 bases, with 13 bases between the two germline ends. Germline-derived CDR1 and CDR2 are MNHEY and SVGAGI. This CDR3 spans 15 amino acids. The CDR3 loop is CASSYSFAAKETQYF. The CDR3 DNA reads TGTGCCAGCAGTTACTCGTTCGCGGCCAAGGAGACCCAGTACTTC.

This chain uses TRBV7-2 with TRBJ2-1, with TRBD2 matching 7 bases. Germline V CDR1 and CDR2: SGHTA, FQGNSA. The CDR3 covers 16 residues. V shed 5 bases and J 6 bases; nucleotides not matched to a gene: 13. The CDR3 region has the DNA TGTGCCAGCAGCACCCACCCCGGGACTATGTCCAATGAGCAGTTCTTC. It specifies CASSTHPGTMSNEQFF.